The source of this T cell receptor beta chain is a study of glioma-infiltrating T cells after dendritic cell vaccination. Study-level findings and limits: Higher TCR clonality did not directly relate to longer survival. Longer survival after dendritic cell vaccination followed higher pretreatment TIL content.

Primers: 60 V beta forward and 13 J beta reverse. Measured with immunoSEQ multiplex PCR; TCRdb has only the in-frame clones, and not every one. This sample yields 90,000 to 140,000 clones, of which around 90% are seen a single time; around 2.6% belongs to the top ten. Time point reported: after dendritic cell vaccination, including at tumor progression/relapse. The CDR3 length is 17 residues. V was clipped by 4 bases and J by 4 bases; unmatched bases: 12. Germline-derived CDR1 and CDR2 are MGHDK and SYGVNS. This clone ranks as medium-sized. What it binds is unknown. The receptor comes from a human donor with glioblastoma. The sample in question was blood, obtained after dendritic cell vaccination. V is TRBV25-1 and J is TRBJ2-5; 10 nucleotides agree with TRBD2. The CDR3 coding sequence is TGTGCCAGCAGTGTGATCTTGGCTAGCGGGAGTCCAGAGACCCAGTACTTC. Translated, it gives CASSVILASGSPETQYF.